This entry lists 13 T cell receptor beta chains sequenced from one sample in a study of CD8 T cells in Susac syndrome. Roughly 0.45 to 1 ug RNA was reverse transcribed with random hexamers. TCRdb ran MiXCR on the immunoSEQ multiplex PCR reads and lists one entry per CDR3 protein. The sample includes some 300,000 distinct CDR3 sequences, about 88% of them seen just once. Source material: CD8+ T cells from PBMCs. These TCRs come from a human donor with multiple sclerosis.

The chain links TRBV20-1 to TRBJ2-7, with TRBD1 identical over 9 bases. This CDR3 is 17 amino acids long. The germline V gene encodes CDR1 DFQATT and CDR2 SNEGSKA (reference sequence). Trimming cost V 5 bases and J 3 bases; bases outside gene matches: 17. The CDR3 coding sequence is TGCAGTGCTGGCACCGGGACAGGGTTTTTGGCCTACTACGAGCAGTACTTC. This codes for CSAGTGTGFLAYYEQYF.

The chain combines TRBV20-1 with TRBJ2-5; TRBD1 matches at 11 bases. The CDR3 spans 16 residues. Germline-derived CDR1 and CDR2 are DFQATT and SNEGSKA (reference sequence). V lost 0 bases to trimming and J lost 5 bases; unmatched junction nucleotides: 8. The CDR3 nucleotides read TGCAGTGCTAGAGATACCGAGGACAGGGGGCCTGAGACCCAGTACTTC. Residues: CSARDTEDRGPETQYF.

This chain connects TRBV30 to TRBJ1-2, with D maybe TRBD1 (6 bases). V lost 0 bases, J lost 8 bases, and 13 bases lay in between. Germline V gives CDR1 GTSNPN, CDR2 SVGIG (reference sequence). The CDR3 consists of 13 residues. The CDR3 protein is CAWSVPPGEGYTF. The CDR3 DNA follows: TGTGCCTGGAGTGTACCCCCAGGGGAAGGCTACACCTTC.

V gene TRBV7-2 combines with J gene TRBJ2-7; possible D gene TRBD2, 6 bases. The CDR3 consists of 17 residues. The V end lost 0 bases, the J end lost 3 bases, and 18 bases lay between the germline ends. The germline gives CDR1 SGHTA, CDR2 FQGNSA. The CDR3 nucleotides read TGTGCCAGCAGCTTAGCGCTGGTAGCGGACCCAGACTACGAGCAGTACTTC. It is translated as CASSLALVADPDYEQYF.

The V call is TRBV27, the J call TRBJ1-1; perhaps TRBD1 as D (5 bases). The CDR3 contains 16 residues. The germline V gene encodes CDR1 MNHEY and CDR2 SMNVEV (reference sequence). Deletions cut 4 bases from V and 1 base from J, with 16 bases between. CDR3 residues: CASSSIGWDSNTEAFF. In nucleotides, the CDR3 is TGTGCCAGCAGTTCTATCGGGTGGGACTCGAACACTGAAGCTTTCTTT.

The gene calls are TRBV3-1 and TRBJ2-3; 8 nucleotides line up with TRBD2. In germline, CDR1 is LGHDT, CDR2 YNNKEL (reference sequence). V gave up 0 bases and J gave up 2 bases; unmatched junction bases: 13. CDR3 length: 19 amino acids. CDR3 sequence reads: CASSQDPTRTAGATDTQYF. CDR3 DNA: TGTGCCAGCAGCCAAGATCCCACAAGGACAGCGGGGGCCACAGATACGCAGTATTTT.

V usage is TRBV6-6 and J usage is TRBJ2-2, with 8 bases fitting TRBD1. Germline V gene lookup returns CDR1 MNHNY and CDR2 SVGAGI (reference sequence). Germline trimming cut 0 bases from V and 3 bases from J; bases unmatched to any gene: 0. CDR3 length: 15 residues. The CDR3 DNA is TGTGCCAGCAGTTACTCGGACAGGGACACCGGGGAGCTGTTTTTT. Amino acid sequence: CASSYSDRDTGELFF.

The chain employs TRBV4-3 and TRBJ2-2; D remains ambiguous. CDR3 length: 13 residues. Trimming cost V 0 bases and J 10 bases, with 9 bases left between them. Germline V gives CDR1 LGHNA, CDR2 YSLEER. In nucleotides, the CDR3 is TGCGCCAGCAGCCAAGATGGTCTGGAGGAGCTGTTTTTT. Translation gives CASSQDGLEELFF.

This clonotype was seen once. The chain has TRBV13 and TRBJ2-5; 10 bases match TRBD2. The junction had 8 bases not matched to a gene; V was cut back by 4 bases and J by 9 bases. Looked up from germline, CDR1 is PRHDT and CDR2 is FYEKMQ (reference sequence). The CDR3 sequence is 14 residues long. CDR3 nucleotide sequence: TGTGCCAGCAGCTCTCTAGCGGGAGATCGGGCCCAGTACTTC. Amino acid sequence: CASSSLAGDRAQYF.

V and J are TRBV19 and TRBJ2-3; no firm D call. The germline gives CDR1 LNHDA, CDR2 SQIVND (reference sequence). V lost 3 bases and J 0 bases, leaving 7 bases between the germline ends. This CDR3 is 14 amino acids long. CDR3 protein: CASSIGSSTDTQYF. In DNA form, the CDR3 reads TGTGCCAGTAGTATCGGATCTAGCACAGATACGCAGTATTTT.

The chain joins TRBV12-3 or TRBV12-4 to TRBJ2-7; 8 nucleotides line up with TRBD1. CDR3 size: 12 residues. V was pared by 3 bases and J by 6 bases, with 1 base of the junction left unmatched. The CDR3 is CASSLTGAEQYF. The CDR3 nucleotides are TGTGCCAGCAGTTTGACAGGGGCCGAGCAGTACTTC.

The V gene is TRBV20-1, the J gene TRBJ2-7; D call uncertain. Trimming removed 2 bases at V and 9 bases at J, with 17 bases between. The CDR3 totals 13 residues. Germline lookup yields CDR1 DFQATT and CDR2 SNEGSKA (reference sequence). CDR3 nucleotide sequence: TGCAGTGCTAGACCCCCCCCCGAGCCAGGGCAGTACTTC. This encodes CSARPPPEPGQYF.

The V gene is TRBV12-3 or TRBV12-4, the J gene TRBJ2-1; no clear D. CDR3 size: 13 residues. The germline V and J ends were trimmed by 4 bases and 7 bases, with 11 bases remaining between them. CDR3 nucleotide sequence: TGTGCCAGCAGTTCCCTCATCGGAAATGAGCAGTTCTTC. This translates into CASSSLIGNEQFF.